This T cell receptor beta chain originates from a study of T-cell reconstitution after alpha-beta-depleted transplantation in children. Germline assignment: CDR1 SGHRS and CDR2 YFSETQ. The CDR3 has 14 amino acids. The V end lost 0 bases, the J end lost 0 bases, and 6 bases lay between the germline ends. The library targeted TCRbeta and was prepared with unique molecular identifiers. A single record per CDR3 protein comes from TCRdb applying MiXCR to the PCR reads. The table lists a few hundred thousand distinct CDR3 sequences, approximately 10% of them singletons, with roughly 2.5% in the top ten. This sequence originates from a human donor who donated a stem cell graft to a child with acute lymphoblastic leukemia. The material was PBMCs from the stem cell graft donor, obtained from the stem cell graft. This chain links TRBV5-1 with TRBJ1-1; weak D call: TRBD1 (5 bases). The CDR3 DNA follows: TGCGCCAGCAGCTTGGACAGGATGAACACTGAAGCTTTCTTT. It encodes CASSLDRMNTEAFF.